This T cell receptor beta chain is drawn from a study of T cells in Graves' hyperthyroidism and ophthalmopathy. The PBMCs were sourced from fresh peripheral blood (around 9.9 ml). TCR beta CDR3 regions were amplified from RNA transcripts. During a first-round RT-PCR of the TCR CDR3, the HTBI primer set was used. MiXCR, applied by TCRdb to the multiplex PCR reads, yields one record per CDR3 protein. This sample yields fewer than 350,000 distinct CDR3 sequences, of which about 14% are seen a single time; 7.5% to 8% belongs to the top ten. Trimming took 0 bases from V and 5 from J; bases not matched to a gene: 5. The germline V gene has CDR1 SGDLS and CDR2 YYNGEE. There are 17 residues in the CDR3.

The source material was blood. The sequence was obtained from a woman aged 25 to 39 with Graves' hyperthyroidism that later progressed to Graves' ophthalmopathy. The chain recombines TRBV9 with TRBJ2-4, with TRBD2 matching 13 bases. The CDR3 here is CASSVDWGLAGQNIQYF. In DNA form, the CDR3 reads TGTGCCAGCAGCGTAGACTGGGGACTAGCGGGACAAAACATTCAGTACTTC. The full variable domain, completed using reference TRBV9 and TRBJ2-4, is DSGVTQTPKHLITATGQRVTLRCSPRSGDLSVYWYQQSLDQGLQFLIQYYNGEERAKGNILERFSAQQFPDLHSELNLSSLELGDSALYFCASSVDWGLAGQNIQYFGAGTRLSVL.